A selection of T cell receptor beta chains follows, all from one sample in a study of cytomegalovirus exposure and HLA in healthy donors. Some clones are missing from TCRdb's copy, which holds only in-frame ones; the method was immunoSEQ multiplex PCR. The data contain under 150,000 clones, 67% of them singletons. Input material: PBMCs. The receptors originated from a man younger than 35 in good health and CMV-seropositive. Both conserved end residues are part of each CDR3. Each record gives: clone size, J gene, D gene, V gene, CDR3 DNA, CDR3 protein. D genes are given only for firm matches. Expanded clones are given a class, and other clones once, few, many or no size at all.

abundance: .; j_gene: TRBJ2-2; d_gene: .; v_gene: TRBV5-1; CDR3nt: TGCACCAGCAGCTTCGAAAGTATACAGGGTTACACCGGGGAGCTGTTTTTT; CDR3aa: CTSSFESIQGYTGELFF
abundance: .; j_gene: TRBJ1-5; d_gene: .; v_gene: TRBV4-1; CDR3nt: TGCGCCAGCAGCCAAGAAGGCGTGGGCAGCATCGGGGGGCCCCAGCATTTT; CDR3aa: CASSQEGVGSIGGPQHF
abundance: .; j_gene: TRBJ2-2; d_gene: TRBD2; v_gene: TRBV2; CDR3nt: TGTGCCAGCAGAGAGCGGGGGGGCCCCGGGGAGCTGTTTTTT; CDR3aa: CASRERGGPGELFF
abundance: .; j_gene: TRBJ1-1; d_gene: .; v_gene: TRBV6-5; CDR3nt: TGTGCCAGCAGTTACGAACTCCACAGTGGGGCTTTCTTT; CDR3aa: CASSYELHSGAFF
abundance: .; j_gene: TRBJ2-7; d_gene: TRBD2; v_gene: TRBV6-5; CDR3nt: TGTGCCAGCAGCATAGCGGGACTGGCCTACGAGCAGTACTTC; CDR3aa: CASSIAGLAYEQYF
abundance: .; j_gene: TRBJ1-4; d_gene: TRBD1; v_gene: TRBV15; CDR3nt: TGTGCCACCAGCAGAGACAGGGGGCATGAAAAACTGTTTTTT; CDR3aa: CATSRDRGHEKLFF
abundance: .; j_gene: TRBJ2-5; d_gene: TRBD1; v_gene: TRBV28; CDR3nt: TGTGCCAGCAGTCTCGGACAGGGGTGGGAGACCCAGTACTTC; CDR3aa: CASSLGQGWETQYF
abundance: .; j_gene: TRBJ2-3; d_gene: TRBD2; v_gene: TRBV25-1; CDR3nt: TGTGCCAGCAGTAGACTAGCGGGCCTTACAGATACGCAGTATTTT; CDR3aa: CASSRLAGLTDTQYF
abundance: .; j_gene: TRBJ1-2; d_gene: .; v_gene: TRBV20-1; CDR3nt: TGCAGTGCACGATGGGAGGAAGGCTACACCTTC; CDR3aa: CSARWEEGYTF
abundance: few; j_gene: TRBJ2-7; d_gene: .; v_gene: TRBV6-1; CDR3nt: TGTGCCAGCGGAGGGTTTAGCGAGCAGTACTTC; CDR3aa: CASGGFSEQYF
abundance: once; j_gene: TRBJ2-1; d_gene: .; v_gene: TRBV11-2; CDR3nt: TGTGCCAGCAGCTTAGTGGGGGGGGCCCGCGAGCAGTTCTTC; CDR3aa: CASSLVGGAREQFF
abundance: .; j_gene: TRBJ1-3; d_gene: .; v_gene: TRBV5-6; CDR3nt: TGTGCCAGCAGCTTGGCCGGGGACTCTGGAAACACCATATATTTT; CDR3aa: CASSLAGDSGNTIYF
abundance: .; j_gene: TRBJ2-1; d_gene: .; v_gene: TRBV5-4; CDR3nt: TGTGCCAGCAGCATGGGACAACCCAGCTCCTACAATGAGCAGTTCTTC; CDR3aa: CASSMGQPSSYNEQFF
abundance: .; j_gene: TRBJ1-1; d_gene: TRBD1; v_gene: TRBV6-4; CDR3nt: TGTGCCAGCAGTGACTCCGGACAGGGCGTAATATTCACTGAAGCTTTCTTT; CDR3aa: CASSDSGQGVIFTEAFF
abundance: .; j_gene: TRBJ1-4; d_gene: .; v_gene: TRBV11-3; CDR3nt: TGTGCCAGCAGCCAGCAGGGTTTTAATGAAAAACTGTTTTTT; CDR3aa: CASSQQGFNEKLFF
abundance: .; j_gene: TRBJ1-2; d_gene: .; v_gene: TRBV4-1; CDR3nt: TGCGCCAGCAGCCAAGTGGGGGCGGTCGGGGATGGCTACACCTTC; CDR3aa: CASSQVGAVGDGYTF
abundance: .; j_gene: TRBJ2-5; d_gene: .; v_gene: TRBV12-2; CDR3nt: TGTGCAAGTCGCCAACGACAGTTCCTCGACACCTCGGAAGCACGAAGACAAGAGACCCAGTACTTC; CDR3aa: CASRQRQFLDTSEARRQETQYF
abundance: once; j_gene: TRBJ2-3; d_gene: .; v_gene: TRBV15; CDR3nt: TGTGCCACCAGCCACAGGGTTGCAGATACGCAGTATTTT; CDR3aa: CATSHRVADTQYF